Listed here are 12 T cell receptor beta chains from one sample, sequenced in a study of TIL therapy for anti-PD-1-resistant metastatic lung cancer. This was the immunoSEQ v3 assay. Sequencing used immunoSEQ multiplex PCR; TCRdb keeps in-frame clones, though not all of them. The profile shows roughly 7,000 clones, 62% of them singletons. Time point meaning: pre-treatment sample, taken before nivolumab and TIL therapy. Tumor tissue came from excised metastases, mostly pleural nodules or supraclavicular lymph nodes. Sample: tumor tissue, taken at baseline. The source is a person between 30 and 79 years old with non-small cell lung cancer.

This clone is medium-sized by share. The CDR3 loop reads CASSVTGDQPQHF. The CDR3 region has the DNA TGTGCCAGCAGCGTGACAGGGGATCAGCCCCAGCATTTT. This chain joins TRBV9 and TRBJ1-5; 8 nucleotides align to TRBD1. Germline V gives CDR1 SGDLS, CDR2 YYNGEE. The junction had 0 bases not matched to a gene; V was cut back by 2 bases and J by 5 bases. This CDR3 has 13 amino acids.

V and J are TRBV5-1 and TRBJ2-2, with 9 bases matching TRBD2. CDR1 is SGHRS, CDR2 YFSETQ, per germline. Unmatched junction bases numbered 8, after V lost 2 bases and J lost 6 bases. The CDR3 is 16 amino acids. The CDR3 DNA sequence: TGCGCCAGCAGCTTAGGGGCGACTAGCGGTTCCGGGGAGCTGTTTTTT. Translating gives CASSLGATSGSGELFF.

The genes are TRBV4-1 and TRBJ2-7; D is ambiguous. Trimming shortened V by 4 bases and J by 1 base, and 11 bases separated the two germline ends. The CDR3 has 14 residues. Germline CDR1 is MGHRA and CDR2 is YSYEKL. Here the CDR3 reads CASSPSQESYEQYF. The CDR3 DNA follows: TGCGCCAGCAGCCCCTCCCAGGAGTCCTACGAGCAGTACTTC.

This clone came up a few times. This chain connects TRBV6-5 to TRBJ2-5; D is unclear. Germline CDR1 MNHEY, CDR2 SVGAGI. The CDR3 runs to 14 residues. The V end was cut by 2 bases, the J end by 1 base, with 8 bases between. DNA for the CDR3: TGTGCCAGCAGTTACAGAACGGCCCAAGAGACCCAGTACTTC. Residues: CASSYRTAQETQYF.

This clone was found a few times. The V and J genes are TRBV7-2 and TRBJ1-5, with 9 bases aligning to TRBD1. V was clipped by 2 bases and J by 9 bases; unmatched bases: 8. From germline, CDR1 is SGHTA and CDR2 FQGNSA. The CDR3 totals 15 residues. CDR3 region: CASSLPRTGVGPQHF. DNA of the CDR3: TGTGCCAGCAGCTTACCGAGGACAGGGGTGGGGCCCCAGCATTTT.

The J gene is TRBJ2-5, the V gene TRBV7-2, with TRBD1 matching over 8 bases. V was clipped by 1 base and J by 6 bases; unmatched bases: 13. Germline-derived CDR1 and CDR2 are SGHTA and FQGNSA. This CDR3 spans 17 amino acids. CDR3 loop: CASSLVVTGEGEQTQYF. CDR3 nucleotide sequence: TGTGCCAGCAGCTTAGTAGTGACAGGGGAAGGGGAACAGACCCAGTACTTC.

The chain carries TRBV2 and TRBJ1-4; D unclear. The germline V gene has CDR1 SNHLY and CDR2 FYNNEI. Trimming stripped 3 bases from V and 5 bases from J, with 10 bases between. The CDR3 loop spans 14 amino acids. The CDR3 DNA is TGTGCCAGCAGTGATGTGGAGAAGAATGAAAAACTGTTTTTT. It yields the protein CASSDVEKNEKLFF.

The chain has TRBV9 and TRBJ2-5, with D perhaps TRBD1 (5 bases). This CDR3 region has 13 residues. The germline gives CDR1 SGDLS, CDR2 YYNGEE. Trimming cost V 1 base and J 5 bases, with 9 bases left between them. This chain's CDR3 is CASSVMKGETQYF. The CDR3 region has the DNA TGTGCCAGCAGCGTAATGAAGGGGGAGACCCAGTACTTC.

The sample holds a few counts of this clone. The chain combines TRBV27 with TRBJ1-5; D is ambiguous. Trimming shortened V by 8 bases and J by 7 bases, and 12 bases separated the two germline ends. CDR3 length: 12 residues. Germline V gene lookup returns CDR1 MNHEY and CDR2 SMNVEV (reference sequence). The CDR3 is CASHMAGQPQHF. The CDR3 bases are TGTGCCAGCCATATGGCCGGCCAGCCCCAGCATTTT.

This chain links TRBV5-6 with TRBJ2-7, with D unclear. The CDR3 consists of 17 residues. V lost 4 bases and J lost 2, with 22 bases in between. Germline lookup yields CDR1 SGHDT and CDR2 YYEEEE. The CDR3 here is CASSLAASGFSTYEQYF. The CDR3 bases are TGTGCCAGCAGCCTGGCGGCCTCTGGGTTTTCAACCTACGAGCAGTACTTC. Together with reference TRBV5-6 and TRBJ2-7, the CDR3 gives the full variable domain: DAGVTQSPTHLIKTRGQQVTLRCSPKSGHDTVSWYQQALGQGPQFIFQYYEEEERQRGNFPDRFSGHQFPNYSSELNVNALLLGDSALYLCASSLAASGFSTYEQYFGPGTRLTVT.

The chain carries TRBV7-6 and TRBJ2-6; 8 bases align to TRBD2. CDR1 SGHVS and CDR2 FNYEAQ come from the germline V gene. There are 19 residues in the CDR3. Trimming removed 5 bases from V and 0 bases from J; junction bases left unmatched: 12. The CDR3 here is CASSRLALAASSGANVLTF. The DNA of the CDR3 is TGTGCCAGCAGCCGACTGGCACTAGCGGCCAGCTCTGGGGCCAACGTCCTGACTTTC.

This chain links TRBV5-1 with TRBJ1-6, with D unresolved. Germline lookup yields CDR1 SGHRS and CDR2 YFSETQ. The CDR3 runs to 14 residues. V was clipped by 0 bases and J by 7 bases, with 8 bases between them. The CDR3: CASSLGHINSPLHF. In DNA form, the CDR3 reads TGCGCCAGCAGCTTGGGGCACATAAATTCACCCCTCCACTTT.